This entry lists 21 T cell receptor beta chains sequenced from one sample in a study of T cell responses to AZD1222 COVID-19 vaccine. Clones were sequenced by immunoSEQ multiplex PCR, and TCRdb holds only the in-frame ones, with some missing. The table lists 150,000 to 200,000 clones, about 89% of them singletons. Material: peripheral blood, obtained on day 0 of MenACWY control vaccination. The receptor set was obtained from an adult in good health.

The rearrangement links TRBV6-6 to TRBJ1-4; possibly TRBD1 for D (5 bases). The germline V gene encodes CDR1 MNHNY and CDR2 SVGAGI (reference sequence). The length of the CDR3 is 16 residues. Between the trimmed V and J ends, which lost 7 bases and 0 bases, there was a span of 15 bases. CDR3 sequence (DNA): TGTGCCAGCACTGTTACGGCAGGGCCAACTAATGAAAAACTGTTTTTT. The encoded protein is CASTVTAGPTNEKLFF.

V is TRBV30 and J is TRBJ2-5; TRBD1 or TRBD2 may be the D gene (6 bases each). Trimming took off 5 bases at V and 5 bases at J, with 18 bases between the two ends. The CDR3 has 14 amino acids. CDR1 is GTSNPN and CDR2 is SVGIG in the germline V gene (reference sequence). Here the CDR3 reads CAWARETGGETQYF. In nucleotides, the CDR3 is TGTGCCTGGGCACGGGAGACAGGAGGGGAGACCCAGTACTTC.

J is TRBJ2-7 and V is TRBV4-1, with TRBD1 as a possible D gene (5 bases). The V end lost 5 bases, the J end lost 0 bases, and 11 bases lay between the germline ends. CDR3 length: 14 residues. Germline CDR1 MGHRA, CDR2 YSYEKL. CDR3 sequence reads: CASSSQDTSYEQYF. As DNA, the CDR3 is TGCGCCAGCAGCTCACAGGACACCTCCTACGAGCAGTACTTC.

The chain has TRBV30 and TRBJ2-1; 10 bases match TRBD2. There are 13 residues in the CDR3. In germline, CDR1 is GTSNPN, CDR2 SVGIG (reference sequence). Unmatched junction bases numbered 0, after V lost 0 bases and J lost 7 bases. The CDR3 region is CAWSVLAGNEQFF. The CDR3 bases are TGTGCCTGGAGTGTACTAGCGGGAAATGAGCAGTTCTTC.

This chain links TRBV7-3 with TRBJ2-7; 7 nucleotides agree with TRBD1. The CDR3 spans 15 residues. Germline values: CDR1 SGHTA, CDR2 FQGTGA. After removal of 2 bases from V and 2 bases from J, the junction contained 6 bases not matched to a gene. CDR3 bases: TGTGCCAGCAGCTTAGGGGACAGTCCAGCCTACGAGCAGTACTTC. Translation gives CASSLGDSPAYEQYF.

The chain is built from TRBV7-8 and TRBJ2-2; 11 bases line up with TRBD1. CDR3 length: 17 amino acids. Looked up from germline, CDR1 is SGHVS and CDR2 is FQNEAQ. V shed 5 bases and J 4 bases; nucleotides not matched to a gene: 9. The CDR3 region is CASSARGQGARTGELFF. For the CDR3, the DNA is TGTGCCAGCAGCGCGAGAGGACAGGGGGCGCGCACCGGGGAGCTGTTTTTT.

This chain links TRBV7-2 with TRBJ1-5, with 7 bases aligning to TRBD1. This CDR3 is built from 14 residues. Per germline, CDR1 SGHTA and CDR2 FQGNSA. V lost 2 bases to trimming and J lost 4 bases; unmatched junction nucleotides: 2. CDR3 nucleotides: TGTGCCAGCAGCTTAACAGGGGTGAATCAGCCCCAGCATTTT. Encoded protein: CASSLTGVNQPQHF.

The chain carries TRBV4-3 and TRBJ2-6, with 9 nucleotides matching TRBD1. CDR3 length: 18 residues. The germline V gene has CDR1 LGHNA and CDR2 YSLEER. V was pared by 5 bases and J by 4 bases, with 12 bases of the junction left unmatched. The CDR3 sequence is CASSFFTGTGTGANVLTF. The DNA for the CDR3 is TGCGCCAGCAGCTTCTTTACCGGGACAGGGACGGGGGCCAACGTCCTGACTTTC.

Note on this clone: Other DNA variants within this sample encode the same CDR3. The chain uses TRBV2 and TRBJ2-2; no clear D. CDR1 is SNHLY, CDR2 FYNNEI, per germline. This CDR3 comprises 13 residues. V gave up 2 bases and J gave up 4 bases, with 5 bases separating them. DNA of the CDR3: TGTGCCAGCAGTGAAATTACCACCGGGGAGCTGTTTTTT. This translates into CASSEITTGELFF.

The chain joins TRBV28 to TRBJ1-4; TRBD1 aligns across 7 bases. Trimming at V came to 6 bases and at J to 4 bases, leaving 11 bases not matched to a gene. This CDR3 region has 16 residues. Germline V CDR1 and CDR2: MDHEN, SYDVKM. CDR3 nucleotide sequence: TGTGCCAGCAGCCCTCGACAGGGTTTAGGTAATGAAAAACTGTTTTTT. Protein sequence: CASSPRQGLGNEKLFF. Together with reference TRBV28 and TRBJ1-4, the CDR3 gives the full variable domain: DVKVTQSSRYLVKRTGEKVFLECVQDMDHENMFWYRQDPGLGLRLIYFSYDVKMKEKGDIPEGYSVSREKKERFSLILESASTNQTSMYLCASSPRQGLGNEKLFFGSGTQLSVL.

The V call is TRBV4-2, the J call TRBJ1-1; TRBD1 agrees at 8 bases. From germline, CDR1 is LGHNA and CDR2 YNFKEQ. The CDR3 extends over 17 amino acids. V was pared by 4 bases and J by 0 bases, with 10 bases of the junction left unmatched. The CDR3 reads CASSRDQGAVMNTEAFF. The DNA of the CDR3 is TGTGCCAGCAGCCGGGATCAGGGGGCCGTGATGAACACTGAAGCTTTCTTT.

This chain uses TRBV6-5 with TRBJ2-1; unclear D gene. The CDR3 has 15 residues. V gave up 5 bases and J gave up 0 bases, with 11 bases separating them. Germline CDR1 and CDR2: MNHEY and SVGAGI. CDR3 sequence: CASSPLPSSYNEQFF. The CDR3, as DNA: TGTGCCAGCAGTCCCCTACCTAGCTCCTACAATGAGCAGTTCTTC.

This clone was counted a few times. V gene TRBV27 combines with J gene TRBJ2-5, with D uncertain. V dropped 2 bases and J dropped 5 bases, with 15 bases sitting between them. The CDR3 is made up of 15 amino acids. Germline CDR1 and CDR2: MNHEY and SMNVEV (reference sequence). The CDR3 loop is CASSLSGSRRETQYF. The DNA for the CDR3 is TGTGCCAGCAGTTTAAGTGGCTCTAGAAGGGAGACCCAGTACTTC.

The genes are TRBV28 and TRBJ1-4; possibly TRBD1 for D (6 bases). The V end was cut by 9 bases, the J end by 8 bases, with 25 bases between. This CDR3 comprises 16 residues. CDR1 MDHEN and CDR2 SYDVKM come from the germline V gene. CDR3 amino acids: CASQDSPKGGGEKLFF. The DNA of the CDR3 is TGTGCCAGTCAAGACTCTCCAAAAGGGGGTGGAGAAAAACTGTTTTTT. Looking up the rest from reference TRBV28 and TRBJ1-4 gives the full variable domain: DVKVTQSSRYLVKRTGEKVFLECVQDMDHENMFWYRQDPGLGLRLIYFSYDVKMKEKGDIPEGYSVSREKKERFSLILESASTNQTSMYLCASQDSPKGGGEKLFFGSGTQLSVL.

The chain employs TRBV7-2 and TRBJ1-1, with 8 nucleotides matching TRBD1. After removal of 6 bases from V and 4 bases from J, the junction contained 4 bases not matched to a gene. The CDR3 loop spans 13 amino acids. Germline-derived CDR1 and CDR2 are SGHTA and FQGNSA. The CDR3 loop is CASSRQGATEAFF. DNA of the CDR3: TGTGCCAGCAGTCGCCAGGGGGCCACTGAAGCTTTCTTT. Full variable domain (remainder filled in from reference TRBV7-2 and TRBJ1-1): GAGVSQSPSNKVTEKGKDVELRCDPISGHTALYWYRQSLGQGLEFLIYFQGNSAPDKSGLPSDRFSAERTGGSVSTLTIQRTQQEDSAVYLCASSRQGATEAFFGQGTRLTVV.

This rearrangement joins TRBV6-1 to TRBJ1-2; 7 bases agree with TRBD1. The CDR3 is 17 amino acids. Per germline, CDR1 MNHNS and CDR2 SASEGT. V gave up 1 base and J gave up 2 bases; unmatched junction bases: 10. The CDR3 loop is CASSEGAGGQRNYGYTF. For the CDR3, the DNA is TGTGCCAGCAGTGAAGGGGCAGGGGGACAGAGGAACTATGGCTACACCTTC.

The chain combines TRBV28 with TRBJ2-5; a possible D gene is TRBD2 (5 bases). Germline lookup yields CDR1 MDHEN and CDR2 SYDVKM. Trimming took 3 bases from V and 2 from J, leaving 10 bases between them. The CDR3 length is 14 residues. The CDR3 coding sequence is TGTGCCAGCAGTTTTAGTTCGGGACAAGAGACCCAGTACTTC. Protein sequence: CASSFSSGQETQYF.

The gene calls are TRBV27 and TRBJ2-7; perhaps TRBD1 as D (6 bases). V gave up 3 bases and J gave up 4 bases, with 13 bases separating them. The CDR3 is made up of 14 amino acids. Germline V gene sequence: CDR1 MNHEY, CDR2 SMNVEV (reference sequence). The CDR3 nucleotides read TGTGCCAGCAGTTTTTCCGGGACAATATACGAGCAGTACTTC. This codes for CASSFSGTIYEQYF.

This chain connects TRBV12-3 or TRBV12-4 to TRBJ1-2; D gene ambiguous. This CDR3 has 13 residues. The ends were cut back, 3 bases at V and 2 bases at J, with 7 bases in the middle. In nucleotides, the CDR3 is TGTGCCAGCAGTTTTCTGGGGAACTATGGCTACACCTTC. Translating it yields CASSFLGNYGYTF.

V usage is TRBV6-2 or TRBV6-3 and J usage is TRBJ1-1, with 8 bases that match TRBD1. The germline gives CDR1 MNHEY, CDR2 SVGEGT. The length of the CDR3 is 12 residues. V was clipped by 5 bases and J by 7 bases; unmatched bases: 3. This chain's CDR3 is CASSRDRSEAFF. CDR3 sequence (DNA): TGTGCCAGCAGTCGGGACAGGAGTGAAGCTTTCTTT.

In nucleotides, the CDR3 is TGTGCCAGCAGTTCCCGGGACAGGGGTAACAACTATGGCTACACCTTC. Amino acids: CASSSRDRGNNYGYTF. The V call is TRBV27, the J call TRBJ1-2; 10 nucleotides align to TRBD1. This CDR3 is 16 amino acids long. Germline trimming cut 4 bases from V and 2 bases from J; bases unmatched to any gene: 7. CDR1 is MNHEY, CDR2 SMNVEV, per germline (reference sequence).